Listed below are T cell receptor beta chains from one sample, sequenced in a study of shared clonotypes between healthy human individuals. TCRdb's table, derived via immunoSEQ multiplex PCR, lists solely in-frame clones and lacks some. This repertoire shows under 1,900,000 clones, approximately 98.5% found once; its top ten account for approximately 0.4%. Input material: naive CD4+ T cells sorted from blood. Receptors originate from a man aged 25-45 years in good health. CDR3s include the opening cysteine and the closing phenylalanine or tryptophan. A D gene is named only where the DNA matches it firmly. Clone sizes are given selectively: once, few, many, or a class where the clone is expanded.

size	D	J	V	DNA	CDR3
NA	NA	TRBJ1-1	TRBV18	TGTGCCAGCTCACCACCGGAGGCTCTAGAAGCTTTCTTT	CASSPPEALEAFF
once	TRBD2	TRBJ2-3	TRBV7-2	TGTGCCAGCAGCTACCCGGGACTACCAAGCACAGATACGCAGTATTTT	CASSYPGLPSTDTQYF
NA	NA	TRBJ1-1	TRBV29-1	TGCAGCGTTGCTGGGCAGGCGAACACTGAAGCTTTCTTT	CSVAGQANTEAFF
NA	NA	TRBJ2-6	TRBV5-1	TGCGCCAGCAGCTTGCAAGGGTTCGCCCGATTTAACTCTGGGGCCAACGTCCTGACTTTC	CASSLQGFARFNSGANVLTF
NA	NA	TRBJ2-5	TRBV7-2	TGTGCCAGCAGCTCGAGGGGGACCCAGTACTTC	CASSSRGTQYF
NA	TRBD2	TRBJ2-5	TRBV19	TGTGCCAGTAGTATAAGGCGGGGGGCGGTGACCCAGTACTTC	CASSIRRGAVTQYF
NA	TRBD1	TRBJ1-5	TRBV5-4	TGTGCCAGCAGCTTGGCCCCGGACAGGGATCAGCCCCAGCATTTT	CASSLAPDRDQPQHF
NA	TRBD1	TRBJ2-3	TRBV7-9	TGTGCCAGCAGCCCGAGGGACAGGGGGCGCGGAAGGACAGATACGCAGTATTTT	CASSPRDRGRGRTDTQYF
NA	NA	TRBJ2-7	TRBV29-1	TGCAGCGTTGTAGGGGGACATTACGAGCAGTACTTC	CSVVGGHYEQYF
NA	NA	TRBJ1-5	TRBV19	TGTGCCAGTAACGGGAACAGAATCCCCAATCAGCCCCAGCATTTT	CASNGNRIPNQPQHF
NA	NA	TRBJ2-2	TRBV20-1	TGCAGTGCCACAAGGACCGGGGAGCTGTTTTTT	CSATRTGELFF
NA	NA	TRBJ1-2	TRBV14	TGTGCCAGCAGCCAAGTCTGGGGGGCGCGTTTCACCTTC	CASSQVWGARFTF
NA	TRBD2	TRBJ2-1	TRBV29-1	TGCAGCGCAGCTTCCGGGACTAGCGCGGGTGAGCAGTTCTTC	CSAASGTSAGEQFF
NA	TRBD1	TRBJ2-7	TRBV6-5	TGTGCCAGCAGTTACTCGACAGGGTCTCCCTACGAGCAGTACTTC	CASSYSTGSPYEQYF
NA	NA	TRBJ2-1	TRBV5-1	TGCGCCAGCAGCTTGCGCCGGGTAGGAAGCAATGAGCAGTTCTTC	CASSLRRVGSNEQFF
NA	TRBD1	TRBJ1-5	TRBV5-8	TGTGCCAGCAAACGACACAGGGGAAATCAGCCCCAGCATTTT	CASKRHRGNQPQHF
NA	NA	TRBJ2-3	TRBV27	TGTGCCAGCAGCCCCCCGGGCAGCGATACGCAGTATTTT	CASSPPGSDTQYF
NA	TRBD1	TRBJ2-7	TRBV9	TGTGCCAGCAGCTTCCGACAGGGGCCTGACTACGAGCAGTACTTC	CASSFRQGPDYEQYF
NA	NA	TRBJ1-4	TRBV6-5	TGTGCCAGCAGTTACTTCCCCGGGACCTACCAACTGTTTTTT	CASSYFPGTYQLFF
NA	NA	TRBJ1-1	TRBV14	TGTGCCAGCAGCCAAGACACCTACACTGAAGCTTTCTTT	CASSQDTYTEAFF
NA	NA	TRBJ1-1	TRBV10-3	TGTGCCATCTCGGCCGAGAGGAGTGAAGCTTTCTTT	CAISAERSEAFF
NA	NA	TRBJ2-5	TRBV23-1	TGCGCCAGCAGAACAATACGGCGAGGGGATGAGAGGGAAGAGACCCAGTACTTC	CASRTIRRGDEREETQYF
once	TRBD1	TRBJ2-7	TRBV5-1	TGCGCCAGCAGCTCCCTGACAGGGGGCTTGCATAGCTCCTACGAGCAGTACTTC	CASSSLTGGLHSSYEQYF
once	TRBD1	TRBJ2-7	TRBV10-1	TGCGCCAGCAGTGACGGACAGGCCCGGATCCCCTACTCCTACGAGCAGTACTTC	CASSDGQARIPYSYEQYF
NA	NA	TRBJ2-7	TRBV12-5	TGTGCTAGTGGTTTGTCCGGGTCTCGGGAGCAGTACTTC	CASGLSGSREQYF
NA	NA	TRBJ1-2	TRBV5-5	TGTGCCAGCACCCTAAGTTTCTATGGCTACACCTTC	CASTLSFYGYTF
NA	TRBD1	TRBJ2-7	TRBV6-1	TGTGCCAGCAGCCGGACAGGGGGCGAAGCCGAGCAGTACTTC	CASSRTGGEAEQYF
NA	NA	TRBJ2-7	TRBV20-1	TGCAGTGCTGGTTTCTACGAGCAGTACTTC	CSAGFYEQYF
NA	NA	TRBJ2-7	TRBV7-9	TGTGCCAGCAGCCCCATGAATAGAGAGCAGTACTTC	CASSPMNREQYF
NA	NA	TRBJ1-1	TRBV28	TGTGCCAGCAGTTTAGGGGGCGCAGGGAACACTGAAGCTTTCTTT	CASSLGGAGNTEAFF
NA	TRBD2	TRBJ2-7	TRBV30	TGTGCCTGGAGTGTAGCAACGGGAGGCTACGAGCAGTACTTC	CAWSVATGGYEQYF
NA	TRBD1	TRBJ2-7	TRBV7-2	TGTGCCAGCAGCCTAAGACAGGGGGCTTGGGAGCAGTACTTC	CASSLRQGAWEQYF
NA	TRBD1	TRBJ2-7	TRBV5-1	TGCGCCAGCAGCTTGGTGGGGACAGGGTCTCACGAGCAGTACTTC	CASSLVGTGSHEQYF
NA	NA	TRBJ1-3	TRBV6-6	TGTGCCAGCGGGGGAGCACCCGGAGAAGGCACCATATATTTT	CASGGAPGEGTIYF
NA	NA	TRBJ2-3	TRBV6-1	TGTGCCAGCAGTGTCCTGGCCTGGGGAGATACGCAGTATTTT	CASSVLAWGDTQYF
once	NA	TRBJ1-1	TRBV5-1	TGCGCCAGCAGCGATCCGGGCACTGAAGCTTTCTTT	CASSDPGTEAFF
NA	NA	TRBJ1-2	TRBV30	TGTGCCTGGACCCCAGGCCCCTATGGCTACACCTTC	CAWTPGPYGYTF
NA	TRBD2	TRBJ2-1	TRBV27	TGTGCCAGCACCCTTAAGAGCGGGAGAATTCCGCTCAATAGTGAGCAGTTCTTC	CASTLKSGRIPLNSEQFF
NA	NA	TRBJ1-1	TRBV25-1	TGTGCCAGCAGCACCGGGGGGCTAAAGAACACTGAAGCTTTCTTT	CASSTGGLKNTEAFF
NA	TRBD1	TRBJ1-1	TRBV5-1	TGCGCCAGCAGCCTTTCGACAGGGGACACTGAAGCTTTCTTT	CASSLSTGDTEAFF
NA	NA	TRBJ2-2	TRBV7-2	TGTGCCAGCAGCGCCCAAGTCCGCCTCGGGGAGCTGTTTTTT	CASSAQVRLGELFF
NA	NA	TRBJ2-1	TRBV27	TGTGCCAGCAGTCCCCGGGGAGCCCGCTCCTACAATGAGCAGTTCTTC	CASSPRGARSYNEQFF
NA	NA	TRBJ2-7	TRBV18	TGTGCCAGCTCACCGCGGGTAGATGACGAGCAGTACTTC	CASSPRVDDEQYF
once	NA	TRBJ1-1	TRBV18	TGTGCCAGCTCAGCAGAGGAACAGGCCCTAACTGAAGCTTTCTTT	CASSAEEQALTEAFF
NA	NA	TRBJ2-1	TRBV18	TGTGCCAGCTCACCGGTCGGTAATGAGCAGTTCTTC	CASSPVGNEQFF
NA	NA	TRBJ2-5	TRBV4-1	TGCGCCAGCAGCCAAGACAACAGCGACAGCAGGGCACGAGAGACCCAGTACTTC	CASSQDNSDSRARETQYF
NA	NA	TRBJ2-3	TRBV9	TGTGCCAGCACCACGAACACGACCCGGGAGTATGATACAGATACGCAGTATTTT	CASTTNTTREYDTDTQYF